These 18 T cell receptor beta chains were all obtained from the same sample, sequenced in a study of cytomegalovirus exposure and HLA in healthy donors. Primers for the PCR totalled 60 Vbeta and 13 Jbeta. Method: immunoSEQ multiplex PCR; TCRdb's copy keeps in-frame clones and lacks some. The table lists about 160,000 clones, about 80% of them singletons. Sequencing input: PBMCs. All receptors derive from a man between 35 and 55 years old in good health and CMV-seronegative.

This clone showed up just once. The V gene is TRBV13, the J gene TRBJ2-5, with TRBD1 identical over 8 bases. V was pared by 7 bases and J by 4 bases, with 8 bases of the junction left unmatched. The length of the CDR3 is 14 residues. From germline, CDR1 is PRHDT and CDR2 FYEKMQ (reference sequence). The CDR3 sequence is CASNLDRGGETQYF. The CDR3 DNA follows: TGTGCCAGCAATCTTGACAGGGGAGGAGAGACCCAGTACTTC.

The J gene is TRBJ2-4, the V gene TRBV7-2; 7 nucleotides line up with TRBD2. Losses at the gene ends were 5 bases for V and 1 base for J; bases not matched to a gene: 5. The length of the CDR3 is 15 residues. Germline values: CDR1 SGHTA, CDR2 FQGNSA. CDR3 nucleotide sequence: TGTGCCAGCAGCCCCGGGCGGGGGGCCAAAAACATTCAGTACTTC. It codes for CASSPGRGAKNIQYF.

The V gene is TRBV5-1, the J gene TRBJ2-5, with 12 bases fitting TRBD1. The CDR3 is made up of 14 amino acids. Germline V gene lookup returns CDR1 SGHRS and CDR2 YFSETQ. The trim removed 4 bases at V and 7 bases at J, leaving 5 bases unmatched. CDR3 sequence reads: CASSPGQGALTQYF. CDR3 DNA sequence: TGCGCCAGCAGCCCGGGACAGGGGGCCTTGACCCAGTACTTC.

This chain links TRBV6-1 with TRBJ2-7, with a tentative D call TRBD1 (5 bases). V was clipped by 0 bases and J by 0 bases, with 12 bases between them. CDR3 size: 16 residues. Germline CDR1 and CDR2: MNHNS and SASEGT. The CDR3 DNA reads TGTGCCAGCAGTGAAGCCAGACAGATCCTCTCCTACGAGCAGTACTTC. Protein sequence: CASSEARQILSYEQYF.

This clone was picked up one time. The chain links TRBV19 to TRBJ2-3; 12 nucleotides line up with TRBD1. Germline V CDR1 and CDR2: LNHDA, SQIVND (reference sequence). There are 18 residues in the CDR3. The V segment lost 1 base and the J segment 5 bases; nucleotides outside the gene matches: 10. CDR3 in DNA: TGTGCCAGTAGTATAGGGGATGGGACAGGGGGCTTTCAAGATACGCAGTATTTT. Encoded protein: CASSIGDGTGGFQDTQYF.

V usage is TRBV13 and J usage is TRBJ1-1; D may be TRBD1 (6 bases). The CDR3 is made up of 14 amino acids. Germline V gene sequence: CDR1 PRHDT, CDR2 FYEKMQ (reference sequence). Trimming removed 1 base at V and 4 bases at J, with 10 bases between. The CDR3 region is CASSLVQGGTEAFF. DNA for the CDR3: TGTGCCAGCAGCTTAGTACAGGGCGGCACTGAAGCTTTCTTT.

Concerning this clone itself: The junction departs from the called germline gene at one end, perhaps through a read error. The chain carries TRBV6-1 and TRBJ1-2, with 7 positions matching TRBD1. Germline CDR1 MNHNS, CDR2 SASEGT. CDR3 length equals 11 residues. CDR3 amino acids: CASREGGGYTF. In DNA form, the CDR3 reads TGTGCCAGCAGAGAAGGGGGCGGCTACACCTTC.

The J gene is TRBJ2-7, the V gene TRBV28, with D possibly matching TRBD2 (6 bases). The length of the CDR3 is 13 residues. V gave up 6 bases and J gave up 2 bases, with 11 bases separating them. Germline V CDR1 and CDR2: MDHEN, SYDVKM. CDR3 amino acids: CASREEGPYEQYF. The CDR3 DNA reads TGTGCCAGCAGGGAGGAGGGCCCCTACGAGCAGTACTTC.

This sequence joins TRBV6-1 and TRBJ1-5; 12 nucleotides align to TRBD1. The CDR3 covers 16 residues. The V and J ends lost 2 bases and 7 bases, in that order; junction bases with no gene match: 6. Germline V CDR1 and CDR2: MNHNS, SASEGT. CDR3 DNA: TGTGCCAGCAGTGAATCGGGGACAGGGGGCGGGCAGCCCCAGCATTTT. Amino acid sequence: CASSESGTGGGQPQHF.

The chain combines TRBV19 with TRBJ2-3; a weak D match, TRBD2 (5 bases). There are 14 residues in the CDR3. V was clipped by 5 bases and J by 1 base, with 10 bases between them. CDR1 and CDR2 from the germline V gene are LNHDA and SQIVND (reference sequence). CDR3 DNA sequence: TGTGCCAGTAGTCCGGGGTCCCGCACAGATACGCAGTATTTT. Translating gives CASSPGSRTDTQYF. Variable domain in full (rest from reference TRBV19 and TRBJ2-3): DGGITQSPKYLFRKEGQNVTLSCEQNLNHDAMYWYRQDPGQGLRLIYYSQIVNDFQKGDIAEGYSVSREKKESFPLTVTSAQKNPTAFYLCASSPGSRTDTQYFGPGTRLTVL.

This chain uses TRBV7-9 with TRBJ2-5; 7 bases agree with TRBD2. The CDR3 has 16 residues. J gave up 0 bases and V 5 bases, and 9 bases lay outside the gene matches. Germline V gene data show CDR1 as SEHNR and CDR2 as FQNEAQ (reference sequence). Here the CDR3 reads CASSPRTSANQETQYF. Here the CDR3 DNA reads TGTGCCAGCAGCCCTCGAACTAGCGCCAACCAAGAGACCCAGTACTTC.

The chain is built from TRBV2 and TRBJ2-2; 8 bases agree with TRBD2. CDR3 length: 16 residues. Losses at the gene ends were 4 bases for V and 6 bases for J; bases not matched to a gene: 10. Germline V gives CDR1 SNHLY, CDR2 FYNNEI. The CDR3 DNA is TGTGCCAGCAGTGCTTTTACCTTAGCGGGATCCGGGGAGCTGTTTTTT. It specifies CASSAFTLAGSGELFF.

J is TRBJ2-5 and V is TRBV10-2; D remains unclear. CDR3 length: 15 amino acids. Germline values: CDR1 WSHSY, CDR2 SAAADI. V was pared by 1 base and J by 7 bases, with 16 bases between. The CDR3 region is CASSELRLPSGTQYF. In DNA, the CDR3 is TGCGCCAGCAGTGAGTTAAGACTCCCCTCGGGGACCCAGTACTTC.

This clone was observed once. V is TRBV28 and J is TRBJ2-5, with D possibly matching TRBD2 (7 bases). V was cut by 3 bases and J by 2 bases, with 10 bases left in between. This CDR3 comprises 14 residues. Looked up from germline, CDR1 is MDHEN and CDR2 is SYDVKM. CDR3 DNA sequence: TGTGCCAGCAGTTTGGGGAGGGGGCAAGAGACCCAGTACTTC. This sequence encodes CASSLGRGQETQYF.

The V gene is TRBV5-1, the J gene TRBJ2-1; the D gene is possibly TRBD2 (6 bases). V lost 4 bases and J 4 bases, leaving 15 bases between the germline ends. The CDR3 is 15 residues long. In germline, CDR1 is SGHRS, CDR2 YFSETQ. Here the CDR3 DNA reads TGCGCCAGCAGCCCCGGGACTCCACGTTACAATGAGCAGTTCTTC. This gives the protein CASSPGTPRYNEQFF.

The chain employs TRBV5-5 and TRBJ2-1; 11 bases are shared with TRBD1. CDR1 SGHKS and CDR2 YYEKEE come from the germline V gene (reference sequence). The CDR3 has 15 amino acids. V lost 7 bases and J lost 6; bases outside the gene matches: 9. The CDR3 here is CASYTGTGGGNEQFF. CDR3 sequence (DNA): TGTGCCAGCTACACCGGGACAGGGGGGGGCAATGAGCAGTTCTTC.

Worth noting for this clone: The junction departs from the called germline gene at one end, perhaps through a read error. The V call is TRBV7-9, the J call TRBJ2-3; 10 nucleotides agree with TRBD2. Germline CDR1 is SEHNR and CDR2 is FQNEAQ (reference sequence). CDR3 size: 15 residues. The CDR3 region has the DNA TGTTCCAGCAGCACCGGGACTAGCGTCACAGATACGCAGTATTTT. This sequence encodes CSSSTGTSVTDTQYF.

This clone was recorded once. This rearrangement joins TRBV13 to TRBJ2-1; 14 bases line up with TRBD2. Per the germline V gene, CDR1 is PRHDT and CDR2 is FYEKMQ (reference sequence). V shed 5 bases, J shed 8 bases, and the junction held 14 bases outside the gene matches. The CDR3 runs 18 residues. CDR3 sequence (DNA): TGTGCCAGCAGCCCGCCCCGGACTAGCGGGAGGAGGGGCCATGAGCAGTTCTTC. Translation: CASSPPRTSGRRGHEQFF.